The 19 T cell receptor beta chains below were found in one sample sequenced in a study of OX40 agonist ivuxolimab in advanced cancers. The data were produced by immunoSEQ multiplex PCR, yet TCRdb's version contains in-frame clones alone and is incomplete. The repertoire has 35,000 to 45,000 clones, about 88% of them found once; the top ten carry around 10%. Sequencing was performed on CD4+ or CD8+ T cells sorted from blood, taken in a trial of the OX40 agonist ivuxolimab. These receptors were collected from an adult with an advanced solid tumor such as melanoma, head and neck, liver or kidney cancer.

This clone was observed a handful of times. The chain combines TRBV5-4 with TRBJ2-1; TRBD1 agrees at 9 bases. J was trimmed by 6 bases and V by 3 bases; bases with no gene match: 4. Germline CDR1 and CDR2: SGHNT and YYREEE (reference sequence). CDR3 length: 14 amino acids. CDR3 coding DNA: TGTGCCAGCAGCTGGCCGGGACAGGGCAATGAGCAGTTCTTC. Amino acid sequence: CASSWPGQGNEQFF.

The chain employs TRBV9 and TRBJ2-1; D is unclear. V lost 2 bases and J lost 9, with 12 bases in between. This CDR3 has 13 residues. Per germline, CDR1 SGDLS and CDR2 YYNGEE. CDR3 DNA sequence: TGTGCCAGCAGCGTGGGCTTCCCCAGTGAGCAGTTCTTC. It translates to CASSVGFPSEQFF.

This clone showed up just a few times. The V call is TRBV2, the J call TRBJ1-2, with 10 bases fitting TRBD1. Germline V lookup: CDR1 SNHLY, CDR2 FYNNEI. Germline trimming cut 7 bases from V and 4 bases from J; bases unmatched to any gene: 3. The CDR3 extends over 13 amino acids. The CDR3 region has the DNA TGTGCCAGCAAGACAGGGGGCCCCTATGGCTACACCTTC. Translation gives CASKTGGPYGYTF. The full variable domain, completed using reference TRBV2 and TRBJ1-2, is EPEVTQTPSHQVTQMGQEVILRCVPISNHLYFYWYRQILGQKVEFLVSFYNNEISEKSEIFDDQFSVERPDGSNFTLKIRSTKLEDSAMYFCASKTGGPYGYTFGSGTRLTVV.

V is TRBV7-3 and J is TRBJ1-2, with 9 positions matching TRBD1. After removal of 5 bases from V and 7 bases from J, the junction contained 8 bases not matched to a gene. The CDR3 length is 14 residues. Germline V gene sequence: CDR1 SGHTA, CDR2 FQGTGA. The CDR3 nucleotides are TGTGCCAGCAGCCCAACCGGGACAGGGAGTGGCTACACCTTC. It codes for CASSPTGTGSGYTF.

J is TRBJ2-7 and V is TRBV2, with D perhaps TRBD1 (6 bases). Germline V gene sequence: CDR1 SNHLY, CDR2 FYNNEI. V lost 8 bases, J lost 1 base, and 15 bases lay in between. The CDR3 is 14 amino acids. CDR3 nucleotide sequence: TGTGCCAGCCTTGCACGGACAGATTCCTACGAGCAGTACTTC. Amino acids: CASLARTDSYEQYF.

The chain employs TRBV7-9 and TRBJ2-5, with TRBD2 matching 7 bases. V lost 5 bases and J lost 3; bases outside the gene matches: 12. Germline CDR1 is SEHNR and CDR2 is FQNEAQ (reference sequence). The length of the CDR3 is 16 residues. In DNA form, the CDR3 reads TGTGCCAGCAGCCTAAGGCTGGGGCTAGCGGAAGAGACCCAGTACTTC. Protein sequence: CASSLRLGLAEETQYF.

This chain joins TRBV7-2 and TRBJ2-7; 10 positions agree with TRBD2. The CDR3 is made up of 16 amino acids. Looked up from germline, CDR1 is SGHTA and CDR2 is FQGNSA. With V trimmed by 3 bases and J by 2 bases, 7 bases remained unmatched. The CDR3: CASSFPPSGGTYEQYF. In nucleotides, the CDR3 is TGTGCCAGCAGCTTTCCCCCTAGCGGGGGAACCTACGAGCAGTACTTC.

This clone was found once. The chain is built from TRBV30 and TRBJ2-3; 9 bases match TRBD2. Germline assignment: CDR1 GTSNPN and CDR2 SVGIG (reference sequence). V was clipped by 3 bases and J by 5 bases; unmatched bases: 9. The CDR3 consists of 15 residues. The CDR3 region is CAWRSTGRGGDTQYF. CDR3 coding DNA: TGTGCCTGGAGATCTACGGGGCGGGGGGGAGATACGCAGTATTTT.

This clone appeared once. The gene calls are TRBV4-1 and TRBJ2-1; TRBD2 is a possible D gene (8 bases). Trimming removed 6 bases from V and 10 bases from J, with 19 bases in between. Germline loops: CDR1 MGHRA, CDR2 YSYEKL. The CDR3 runs to 14 residues. CDR3 sequence (DNA): TGCGCCAGCAGAGGACAGGCGGGGGGTCGGGAGCAGTTCTTC. It encodes CASRGQAGGREQFF.

The rearrangement joins TRBV19 to TRBJ2-1; D call uncertain. The germline V gene has CDR1 LNHDA and CDR2 SQIVND (reference sequence). The CDR3 sequence is 13 residues long. V dropped 5 bases and J dropped 2 bases, with 7 bases sitting between them. CDR3 sequence reads: CASSVGTYNEQFF. The CDR3 DNA is TGTGCCAGTAGTGTGGGAACCTACAATGAGCAGTTCTTC. Supplemented by reference TRBV19 and TRBJ2-1, the full variable domain reads DGGITQSPKYLFRKEGQNVTLSCEQNLNHDAMYWYRQDPGQGLRLIYYSQIVNDFQKGDIAEGYSVSREKKESFPLTVTSAQKNPTAFYLCASSVGTYNEQFFGPGTRLTVL.

The rearrangement joins TRBV19 to TRBJ2-7; TRBD1 aligns across 10 bases. Germline lookup yields CDR1 LNHDA and CDR2 SQIVND (reference sequence). J was trimmed by 4 bases and V by 3 bases; bases with no gene match: 3. The CDR3 is 14 amino acids. CDR3 in amino acids: CASSMGQGYYEQYF. The DNA of the CDR3 is TGTGCCAGTAGTATGGGACAGGGGTATTACGAGCAGTACTTC. Supplemented by reference TRBV19 and TRBJ2-7, the full variable domain reads DGGITQSPKYLFRKEGQNVTLSCEQNLNHDAMYWYRQDPGQGLRLIYYSQIVNDFQKGDIAEGYSVSREKKESFPLTVTSAQKNPTAFYLCASSMGQGYYEQYFGPGTRLTVT.

The table lists this clone with a few counts. The chain carries TRBV7-9 and TRBJ1-5; D gene unclear. The V gene lost 1 base and the J gene lost 7 bases, with 8 bases spanning the gap. Germline V gene lookup returns CDR1 SEHNR and CDR2 FQNEAQ (reference sequence). This CDR3 spans 13 amino acids. The CDR3 nucleotides read TGTGCCAGCAGCTTAGGGAGTTTACAGCCCCAGCATTTT. Encoded protein: CASSLGSLQPQHF.

The V gene is TRBV27, the J gene TRBJ1-2; D ambiguous. From germline, CDR1 is MNHEY and CDR2 SMNVEV (reference sequence). V shed 6 bases and J shed 4 bases, with 9 bases lying between them. The CDR3 has 12 residues. Written as DNA, the CDR3 is TGTGCCAGCAGAACAGTTACCTATGGCTACACCTTC. Translated: CASRTVTYGYTF.

This chain connects TRBV9 to TRBJ2-7; 7 nucleotides align to TRBD1. Germline CDR1 is SGDLS and CDR2 is YYNGEE. With 1 base clipped from V and 0 bases from J, the junction kept 10 bases outside the gene matches. The CDR3 consists of 17 residues. DNA for the CDR3: TGTGCCAGCAGCGTAAAGGCGGACAGGCTTAGCTCCTACGAGCAGTACTTC. Translated: CASSVKADRLSSYEQYF.

This chain joins TRBV6-1 and TRBJ2-7; 10 bases align to TRBD1. The junction had 3 bases not matched to a gene; V was cut back by 7 bases and J by 0 bases. This CDR3 contains 14 residues. Germline V gene sequence: CDR1 MNHNS, CDR2 SASEGT. CDR3 loop: CASKDRGYSYEQYF. The DNA for the CDR3 is TGTGCCAGCAAGGACAGGGGGTACTCCTACGAGCAGTACTTC.

The chain links TRBV4-2 to TRBJ2-7; the D gene is possibly TRBD1 (5 bases). The CDR3 has 14 amino acids. Looked up from germline, CDR1 is LGHNA and CDR2 is YNFKEQ. The ends were cut back, 0 bases at V and 2 bases at J, with 8 bases in the middle. The CDR3 coding sequence is TGTGCCAGCAGCCAAGAGGTGGGGCCCTACGAGCAGTACTTC. Its translation: CASSQEVGPYEQYF.

This clone has only one observation. The junction does not match germline at one end; this may be a read error. V usage is TRBV7-9 and J usage is TRBJ1-1; possible D gene TRBD1, 6 bases. CDR3 length: 12 amino acids. CDR1 and CDR2 from the germline V gene are SEHNR and FQNEAQ (reference sequence). CDR3 sequence reads: CASSPRDTEAFF. The CDR3 DNA follows: TGTGCCAGCAGCCCTCGGGACACCGAAGCTTTCTTT.

This chain joins TRBV5-1 and TRBJ1-6; 9 bases match TRBD1. This CDR3 has 15 amino acids. The germline V gene encodes CDR1 SGHRS and CDR2 YFSETQ. The ends lost 5 bases at V and 9 bases at J; junction bases unmatched: 9. The CDR3 DNA reads as TGCGCCAGCAGTAAGCGCGGGACAGGGTTTTCACCCCTCCACTTT. Its translation is CASSKRGTGFSPLHF.

This chain joins TRBV14 and TRBJ1-2; D is unclear. Between the trimmed V and J ends, which lost 1 base and 4 bases, there was a span of 13 bases. CDR1 and CDR2 (germline): SGHDN, FVKESK. The CDR3 totals 15 residues. The CDR3 loop reads CASSQVVASAYGYTF. CDR3 DNA sequence: TGTGCCAGCAGCCAAGTGGTGGCCTCAGCCTATGGCTACACCTTC.